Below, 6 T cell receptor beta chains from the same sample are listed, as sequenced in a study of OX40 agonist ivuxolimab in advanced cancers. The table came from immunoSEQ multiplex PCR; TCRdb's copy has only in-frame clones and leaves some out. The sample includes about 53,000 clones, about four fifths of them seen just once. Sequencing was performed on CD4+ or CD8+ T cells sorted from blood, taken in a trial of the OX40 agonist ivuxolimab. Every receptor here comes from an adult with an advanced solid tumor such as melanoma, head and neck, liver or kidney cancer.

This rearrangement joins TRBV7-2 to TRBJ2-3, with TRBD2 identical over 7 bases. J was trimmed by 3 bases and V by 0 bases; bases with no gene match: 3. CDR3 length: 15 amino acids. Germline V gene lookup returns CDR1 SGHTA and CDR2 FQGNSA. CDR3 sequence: CASSLAGGPTDTQYF. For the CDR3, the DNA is TGTGCCAGCAGCTTAGCGGGAGGGCCTACAGATACGCAGTATTTT.

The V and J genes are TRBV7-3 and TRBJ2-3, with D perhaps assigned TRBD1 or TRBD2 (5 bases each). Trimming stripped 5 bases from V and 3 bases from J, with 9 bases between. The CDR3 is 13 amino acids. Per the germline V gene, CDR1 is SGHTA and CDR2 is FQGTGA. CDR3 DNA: TGTGCCAGCAGCCCGGGGCAAACAGATACGCAGTATTTT. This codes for CASSPGQTDTQYF.

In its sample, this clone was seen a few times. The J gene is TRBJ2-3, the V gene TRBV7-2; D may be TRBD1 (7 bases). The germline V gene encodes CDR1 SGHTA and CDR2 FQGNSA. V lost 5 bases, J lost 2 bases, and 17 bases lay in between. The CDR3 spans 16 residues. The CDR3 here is CASSERQGGSTDTQYF. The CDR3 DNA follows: TGTGCCAGCAGCGAAAGACAGGGAGGTTCCACAGATACGCAGTATTTT.

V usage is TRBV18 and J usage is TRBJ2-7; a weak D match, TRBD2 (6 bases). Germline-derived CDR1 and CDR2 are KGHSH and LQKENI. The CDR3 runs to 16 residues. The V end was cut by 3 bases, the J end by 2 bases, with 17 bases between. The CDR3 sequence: CASSPFGGGNAYEQYF. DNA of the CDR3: TGTGCCAGCTCACCGTTCGGAGGAGGGAATGCCTACGAGCAGTACTTC.

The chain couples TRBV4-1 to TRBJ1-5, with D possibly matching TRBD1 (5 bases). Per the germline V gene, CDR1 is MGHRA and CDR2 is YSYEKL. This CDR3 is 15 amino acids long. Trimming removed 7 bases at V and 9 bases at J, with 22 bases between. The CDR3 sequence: CASTRAGTDIRPQHF. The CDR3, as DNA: TGCGCCAGCACCAGAGCCGGGACGGACATTCGGCCCCAGCATTTT.

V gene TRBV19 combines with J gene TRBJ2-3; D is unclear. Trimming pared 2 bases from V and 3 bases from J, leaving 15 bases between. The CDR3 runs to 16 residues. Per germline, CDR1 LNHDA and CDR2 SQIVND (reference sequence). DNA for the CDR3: TGTGCCAGTAGTATACTCGGCCGGTTGGGGACAGATACGCAGTATTTT. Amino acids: CASSILGRLGTDTQYF.